This T cell receptor (beta chain) was sequenced during a study of read filtering for tumor transcriptome and immune sequencing. The wider study: DNase treatment preceded whole-transcriptome library preparation.

V shed 0 bases and J 5 bases; nucleotides not matched to a gene: 6. Germline V CDR1 and CDR2: SGHNT, YYREEE (reference sequence). CDR3 length: 15 residues. This clonotype was observed many times. Molecular barcoded adaptors covering alpha/delta and beta/gamma chains were used on roughly 400 ng RNA. From the reads, TCRdb called clonotypes with MiXCR, one entry per CDR3 protein. The table records more than 35,000 distinct CDR3 sequences, 10% to 15% of them present only once. The specimen sequenced was a population of CD138-negative cells sorted from bone marrow. This receptor was taken from a donor aged 40 or older with multiple myeloma. The V gene is TRBV5-4, the J gene TRBJ2-5; 8 bases agree with TRBD1. CDR3 DNA: TGTGCCAGCAGCTTGGCGGGCAGGGGGCAGGAGACCCAGTACTTC. It is translated as CASSLAGRGQETQYF.